This TCR beta chain came from a study of T cell repertoires in cytomegalovirus infection. The wider study: Indications came from public TCR beta signatures; they pointed to CMV infection and to a matching HLA type. General study findings and limits: Cumulative frequency of public TCR beta families picked out carriers of CMV plus the relevant HLA. Predominance within the ex vivo response was attributable to HLA-C-restricted CMV-specific TCR beta clonotypes.

With regard to this clonotype: The antigen is not known.

The CDR3 has 15 residues. Germline trimming cut 6 bases from V and 6 bases from J; bases unmatched to any gene: 13. Germline values: CDR1 MNHGY, CDR2 SAAAGT. TCRdb reprocessed the reads via MiXCR and lists one record per CDR3 protein. The sample records 550,000 to 850,000 distinct CDR3 sequences, around a third being singletons. The source of this sequence is a human donor in good health (CMV status not recorded). Some clones in this sample may be carry-over from other donors' samples. Sequenced here: cultured PBMCs, sampled from culture after CMV antigen stimulation. The rearrangement uses TRBV6-8 and TRBJ1-2, with TRBD1 matching 7 bases. The CDR3 sequence is CASRPRQGLLDGYTF. CDR3 coding DNA: TGTGCCAGCAGGCCGCGACAGGGTCTTCTGGATGGCTACACCTTC.